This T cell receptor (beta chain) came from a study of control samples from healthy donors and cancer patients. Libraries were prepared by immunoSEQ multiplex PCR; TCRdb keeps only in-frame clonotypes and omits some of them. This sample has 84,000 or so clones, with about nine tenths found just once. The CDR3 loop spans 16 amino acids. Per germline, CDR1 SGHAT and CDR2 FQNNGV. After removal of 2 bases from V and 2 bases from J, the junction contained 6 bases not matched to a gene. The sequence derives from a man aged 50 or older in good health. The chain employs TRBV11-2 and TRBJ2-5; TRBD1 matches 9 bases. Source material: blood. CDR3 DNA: TGTGCCAGCAGCTTATTGGGACAGGGAGGACAAGAGACCCAGTACTTC. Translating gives CASSLLGQGGQETQYF.